This T cell receptor (beta chain) was sequenced during a study of T cells in Graves' hyperthyroidism and ophthalmopathy. Study results and caveats: Using 13 V-J features, a model discriminated ophthalmopathy from stable hyperthyroidism. Among clonotypes expanded in thyroid above 0.001, most were also found in blood.

This clonotype was recorded a few times. Antigen specificity is unknown. Patients affected by ophthalmopathy presented a Clinical Activity Score of at least 3, a NOSPECS grade of at least 4, and disease duration below 3 months. Authors of the study amplified TCR beta CDR3 regions from RNA transcripts. An initial round of RT-PCR targeting the TCR CDR3 relied on the HTBI primer set. TCRdb analysed the multiplex PCR reads with MiXCR anew, one entry per CDR3 protein. The sample lists approximately 410,000 distinct CDR3 sequences; 14% to 15% were seen once. The CDR3 is made up of 15 amino acids. Germline V gene sequence: CDR1 MNHNS, CDR2 SASEGT. The junction had 4 bases not matched to a gene; V was cut back by 5 bases and J by 1 base.

The sample was blood. The chain joins TRBV6-1 to TRBJ2-5; TRBD2 matches at 10 bases. This TCR was sampled from a man younger than 30 with Graves' ophthalmopathy. As DNA, the CDR3 is TGTGCCAGCAGTTCTAGCGGGGGACTCCAAGAGACCCAGTACTTC. Its translation is CASSSSGGLQETQYF.